Included here is one T cell receptor beta chain sequence, with context. Authors' processing steps: From reference gene primer amplification, estimates of nucleated cell counts were derived. Assay: immunoSEQ multiplex PCR; the TCRdb copy retains only in-frame clones and omits some. V and J calls and clone size are as listed in that table; D and trimming were resolved from the DNA. The sample yields under 150,000 clones, about three quarters seen once. The record originates from a study of blood T cell repertoires in COVID-19. Study background: Samples representing acute and convalescent COVID-19 were sourced from the United States, Italy and Spain. T cells, B-cell-depleted T cells, or PBMCs provided the cDNA or gDNA that served as material.

The germline CDR1 and CDR2 sequences are MNHEY and SVGAGI. The CDR3 runs to 14 residues. Trimming removed 5 bases from V and 8 bases from J; junction bases left unmatched: 9. Sequenced input: peripheral blood. The V call is TRBV6-5, the J call TRBJ1-2; 9 bases line up with TRBD1. The TCR comes from a woman between 45 and 65 years old with active or convalescent COVID-19. CDR3 region: CASSPQDRGSGYTF. The CDR3 bases are TGTGCCAGCAGTCCCCAGGACAGGGGAAGCGGCTACACCTTC.